Included here is one T cell receptor (beta chain) sequence, with context. Seattle's enrolled individuals joined amid active infection and were then monitored longitudinally. The data derive from a study of blood T cell repertoires in COVID-19. Losses at the gene ends were 1 base for V and 0 bases for J; bases not matched to a gene: 8. Germline lookup yields CDR1 LGHNT and CDR2 FRNRAP. The CDR3 has 21 residues. Original data processing: Researchers report that nucleated cell counts were estimated from reference gene primer amplification. The table came from immunoSEQ multiplex PCR; TCRdb's copy has only in-frame clones and leaves some out. V, J and clone size are those of that table, while D and trimming were read from the DNA. The sample records approximately 330,000 clones, about 87% being singletons.

This chain connects TRBV12-5 to TRBJ2-2; TRBD2 matches 16 bases. The material sequenced was peripheral blood. This clonotype was obtained from a man aged 25 to 40 with COVID-19, enrolled during active disease. The CDR3 DNA follows: TGTGCTAGTGGTTTGGGAGAGGGGGGACTAGCGGGAGGGCCGAACACCGGGGAGCTGTTTTTT. Residues: CASGLGEGGLAGGPNTGELFF.